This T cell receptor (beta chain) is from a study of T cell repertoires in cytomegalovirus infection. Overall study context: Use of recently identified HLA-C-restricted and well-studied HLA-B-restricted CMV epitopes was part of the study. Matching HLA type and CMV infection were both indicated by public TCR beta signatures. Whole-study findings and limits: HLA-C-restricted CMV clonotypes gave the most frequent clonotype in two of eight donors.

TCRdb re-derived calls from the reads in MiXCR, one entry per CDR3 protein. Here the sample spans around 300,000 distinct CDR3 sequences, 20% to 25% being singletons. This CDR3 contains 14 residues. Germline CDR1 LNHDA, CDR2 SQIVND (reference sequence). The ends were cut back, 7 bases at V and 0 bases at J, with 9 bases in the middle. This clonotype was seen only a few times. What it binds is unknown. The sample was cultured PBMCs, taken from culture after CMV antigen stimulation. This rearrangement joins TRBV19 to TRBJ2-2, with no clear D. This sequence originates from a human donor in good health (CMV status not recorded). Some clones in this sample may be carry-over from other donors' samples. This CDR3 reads CASIGLANTGELFF. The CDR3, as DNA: TGTGCCAGTATCGGGCTGGCGAACACCGGGGAGCTGTTTTTT.